This TCR beta chain was profiled in a study of tumor and adjacent non-tumor tissue in lung cancer. Study-level background: The patients, 9 to 11 men and a few women, were roughly 31 to 85 with stage I to III disease.

RNA was extracted from bulk tissue without any cell sorting. The study, taken as a whole, reports: TCR diversity was significantly greater in tumor than normal lung tissue.

The CDR3 runs 14 residues. Germline V gene data show CDR1 as MNHNY and CDR2 as SVGAGI (reference sequence). Three rounds of nested PCR, following a modified ARM-PCR protocol, produced the TCRbeta library. TCRdb reprocessed the multiplex PCR reads via MiXCR and lists one record per CDR3 protein. Of fewer than 80,000 distinct CDR3 sequences listed, under 70% are singletons. With regard to this clonotype: Its antigen is unidentified. One end of the junction does not line up with germline, which may come from a read error.

The sequencing sample was made of lung tumor tissue. The receptor was derived from a woman in her sixties or seventies with non-small cell lung cancer. This chain uses TRBV6-6 with TRBJ2-3; TRBD2 agrees at 9 bases. CDR3 sequence (DNA): TGTGCCGGCAGTTGGGGGACTAGCACAGATACGCGGTATTTT. Translating it yields CAGSWGTSTDTRYF.